Presented here are 15 T cell receptor beta chains from one specimen sequenced in a study of radiotherapy plus CTLA-4 blockade in lung cancer. Profiling relied on immunoSEQ multiplex PCR, and the TCRdb table lists in-frame clones only, not all of them. The sample has more than 65,000 clones, 80% to 85% seen once. The sequenced sample was peripheral blood, obtained from a patient treated with radiotherapy plus ipilimumab. The receptors derive from a human donor with non-small cell lung cancer who had stable disease on radiotherapy plus ipilimumab.

The chain joins TRBV30 to TRBJ2-7; TRBD1 or TRBD2 may be the D gene (5 bases each). CDR3 length: 14 residues. V was shortened by 3 bases and J by 2 bases, with 14 bases between the two germline ends. The germline V gene has CDR1 GTSNPN and CDR2 SVGIG (reference sequence). As DNA, the CDR3 is TGTGCCTGGAGGGGCCGGGACCGCGCCTACGAGCAGTACTTC. This codes for CAWRGRDRAYEQYF.

CDR3 amino acids: CAWRWAEGLAEKLFF. CDR3 coding DNA: TGTGCCTGGAGGTGGGCTGAGGGTTTGGCGGAAAAACTGTTTTTT. The J gene is TRBJ1-4, the V gene TRBV30; D is undetermined. The CDR3 has 15 residues. V lost 3 bases and J lost 8, with 19 bases in between. In germline, CDR1 is GTSNPN, CDR2 SVGIG (reference sequence).

The V and J genes are TRBV5-1 and TRBJ2-5; D might be TRBD1 or TRBD2, each matching 6 bases. Germline CDR1 reads SGHRS; CDR2 reads YFSETQ. With 6 bases removed from V and 2 bases from J, the gap between germline ends came to 17 bases. The CDR3 has 15 residues. CDR3 nucleotides: TGCGCCAGCAACTCGGGGGCGGAAATACAAGAGACCCAGTACTTC. The encoded protein is CASNSGAEIQETQYF.

This clone was observed a handful of times. The chain carries TRBV18 and TRBJ2-2; D unclear. This CDR3 is built from 15 residues. V lost 3 bases, J lost 0 bases, and 8 bases lay in between. Germline CDR1 KGHSH, CDR2 LQKENI. DNA for the CDR3: TGTGCCAGCTCACCCGACGGAACGAACACCGGGGAGCTGTTTTTT. Its translation is CASSPDGTNTGELFF.

The genes are TRBV6-6 and TRBJ2-1; the D is unclear. Trimming stripped 2 bases from V and 6 bases from J, with 14 bases between. The length of the CDR3 is 15 residues. Germline V gene lookup returns CDR1 MNHNY and CDR2 SVGAGI (reference sequence). The CDR3 DNA follows: TGTGCCAGCAGTTACGACGCACGCCCTGTCAATGAGCAGTTCTTC. Translating it yields CASSYDARPVNEQFF.

This chain joins TRBV2 and TRBJ2-7; D call uncertain. The germline V and J ends were trimmed by 1 base and 2 bases, with 6 bases remaining between them. The CDR3 extends over 13 amino acids. Germline V CDR1 and CDR2: SNHLY, FYNNEI. CDR3 sequence reads: CASSEGGPYEQYF. For the CDR3, the DNA is TGTGCCAGCAGTGAAGGCGGCCCCTACGAGCAGTACTTC.

This clone was picked up one time. The chain employs TRBV27 and TRBJ2-1, with 9 bases identical to TRBD2. There are 17 residues in the CDR3. The germline CDR1 and CDR2 sequences are MNHEY and SMNVEV (reference sequence). The V gene end was trimmed by 8 bases and the J gene end by 0 bases; junction bases not matched to a gene: 11. The CDR3 DNA reads as TGTGCCAGCTCTCGTGTAGCGGGAGCAAGCTCCTACAATGAGCAGTTCTTC. As protein: CASSRVAGASSYNEQFF.

The J gene is TRBJ1-5, the V gene TRBV18; D is unclear. Germline assignment: CDR1 KGHSH and CDR2 LQKENI. This CDR3 spans 10 amino acids. Trimming removed 11 bases at V and 6 bases at J, with 8 bases between. CDR3 amino acids: CAPFPQPQHF. CDR3 coding DNA: TGTGCCCCTTTCCCTCAGCCCCAGCATTTT.

V and J are TRBV30 and TRBJ2-3; the D gene is possibly TRBD2 (6 bases). The ends were cut back, 3 bases at V and 4 bases at J, with 29 bases in the middle. The CDR3 covers 19 residues. CDR1 is GTSNPN and CDR2 is SVGIG in the germline V gene (reference sequence). CDR3 in DNA: TGTGCCTGGAGCCCTAGGTGGGACGGGAGCTTGCCCCGCGCAGATACGCAGTATTTT. The encoded protein is CAWSPRWDGSLPRADTQYF. The full variable domain, with the rest looked up from reference TRBV30 and TRBJ2-3, is SQTIHQWPATLVQPVGSPLSLECTVEGTSNPNLYWYRQAAGRGLQLLFYSVGIGQISSEVPQNLSASRPQDRQFILSSKKLLLSDSGFYLCAWSPRWDGSLPRADTQYFGPGTRLTVL.

This clone came up once. The rearrangement joins TRBV30 to TRBJ1-2, with 8 positions matching TRBD1. With V trimmed by 3 bases and J by 3 bases, 12 bases remained unmatched. Germline values: CDR1 GTSNPN, CDR2 SVGIG (reference sequence). CDR3 size: 16 residues. The CDR3 DNA reads TGTGCCTGGAGACCAGGGTTACAGGGGGTCGACTATGGCTACACCTTC. This gives the protein CAWRPGLQGVDYGYTF.

The V call is TRBV15, the J call TRBJ2-7; D is possibly TRBD1 or TRBD2 (5 bases each). Germline V gene lookup returns CDR1 LNHNV and CDR2 YYDKDF (reference sequence). V dropped 8 bases and J dropped 2 bases, with 10 bases sitting between them. There are 12 residues in the CDR3. The CDR3 nucleotides read TGTGCCACCCCCAGGGACCCCTACGAGCAGTACTTC. It codes for CATPRDPYEQYF.

The V gene is TRBV7-9, the J gene TRBJ1-1; TRBD1 might be the D (5 bases). This CDR3 has 12 residues. Trimming cost V 2 bases and J 11 bases, with 12 bases left between them. The germline CDR1 and CDR2 sequences are SEHNR and FQNEAQ (reference sequence). CDR3 amino acids: CASSLSGFGAFF. CDR3 nucleotide sequence: TGTGCCAGCAGCTTATCAGGGTTTGGTGCTTTCTTT.

The genes are TRBV10-3 and TRBJ2-2, with TRBD2 identical over 10 bases. CDR3 size: 20 residues. With V trimmed by 1 base and J by 5 bases, 16 bases remained unmatched. From germline, CDR1 is ENHRY and CDR2 SYGVKD. DNA for the CDR3: TGTGCCATCAGTGAGTTCGCAGCGGGAGGGGCCGCCGGCAGAACCGGGGAGCTGTTTTTT. Protein: CAISEFAAGGAAGRTGELFF.

J is TRBJ1-5 and V is TRBV10-2, with 11 nucleotides matching TRBD1. With 8 bases clipped from V and 7 bases from J, the junction kept 4 bases outside the gene matches. The CDR3 length is 13 residues. CDR1 is WSHSY and CDR2 is SAAADI in the germline V gene. As DNA, the CDR3 is TGCGCCAGCTGGGGACAGGGGGTACAGCCCCAGCATTTT. This sequence encodes CASWGQGVQPQHF.

The chain recombines TRBV11-2 with TRBJ2-2; D gene uncertain. Germline loops: CDR1 SGHAT, CDR2 FQNNGV. This CDR3 region has 12 residues. V was clipped by 5 bases and J by 6 bases, with 7 bases between them. The CDR3 protein is CASSPAAGELFF. CDR3 in DNA: TGTGCCAGCAGCCCCGCGGCCGGGGAGCTGTTTTTT.